One sample yielded the 21 T cell receptor beta chains listed below, sequenced in a study of cytomegalovirus exposure and HLA in healthy donors. This PCR relied on a set of 60 Vbeta primers and 13 Jbeta primers. Sequencing used immunoSEQ multiplex PCR; TCRdb keeps in-frame clones, though not all of them. This sample's table reports some 120,000 clones. The sample comprised PBMCs. All receptors derive from a man aged 25 to 40 in good health and CMV-seronegative.

V is TRBV6-1 and J is TRBJ2-5; D not certain. The DNA end lines up better with TRBJ2-7; the J call may be wrong. The germline V gene has CDR1 MNHNS and CDR2 SASEGT. CDR3 size: 14 residues. Here the CDR3 reads CASTPGPAFYEQYF. The CDR3, as DNA: TGTGCCAGTACCCCGGGTCCCGCTTTTTACGAGCAGTACTTC.

The V and J genes are TRBV7-3 and TRBJ1-6, with D unclear. Germline CDR1 reads SGHTA; CDR2 reads FQGTGA. CDR3 length: 14 residues. V was trimmed by 3 bases and J by 6 bases, leaving 9 bases between them. The CDR3 spells CASSFEGLNSPLHF. In nucleotides, the CDR3 is TGTGCCAGCAGCTTCGAGGGCCTTAATTCACCCCTCCACTTT.

The V gene is TRBV29-1, the J gene TRBJ2-2; the D gene is possibly TRBD2 (6 bases). Germline lookup yields CDR1 SQVTM and CDR2 ANQGSEA. The CDR3 extends over 13 amino acids. Trimming pared 7 bases from V and 0 bases from J, leaving 9 bases between. The CDR3 DNA reads TGCAGCGGGGGGACTCCGAACACCGGGGAGCTGTTTTTT. It translates to CSGGTPNTGELFF.

V usage is TRBV4-1 and J usage is TRBJ2-3; D is ambiguous. CDR3 length: 20 amino acids. V shed 0 bases and J shed 1 base, with 23 bases lying between them. Germline V gene lookup returns CDR1 MGHRA and CDR2 YSYEKL. The CDR3 bases are TGCGCCAGCAGCCAAGAATTGGCAGGTATATATTATGACGGCACAGATACGCAGTATTTT. Amino acid sequence: CASSQELAGIYYDGTDTQYF.

J is TRBJ2-5 and V is TRBV6-5; no firm D call. CDR1 is MNHEY, CDR2 SVGAGI, per germline. The CDR3 runs to 13 residues. Deletions cut 2 bases from V and 2 bases from J, with 6 bases between. The CDR3 DNA reads as TGTGCCAGCAGTTACAGTCAGCAAGAGACCCAGTACTTC. Translation: CASSYSQQETQYF.

V is TRBV5-6 and J is TRBJ2-7; 10 nucleotides match TRBD2. The CDR3 has 14 residues. Germline lookup yields CDR1 SGHDT and CDR2 YYEEEE. Trimming cost V 1 base and J 3 bases; bases outside gene matches: 1. This CDR3 reads CASSLLAGVYEQYF. DNA of the CDR3: TGTGCCAGCAGCTTGCTAGCGGGAGTCTACGAGCAGTACTTC.

J is TRBJ2-3 and V is TRBV6-5; the D gene is possibly TRBD2 (7 bases). V was trimmed by 6 bases and J by 6 bases, leaving 16 bases between them. CDR3 length: 14 residues. Germline assignment: CDR1 MNHEY and CDR2 SVGAGI. Written as DNA, the CDR3 is TGTGCCAGCAGGGGGAGGGAAGGACAGGATACGCAGTATTTT. This translates into CASRGREGQDTQYF.

CDR3 sequence reads: CASSYSLGQGFYEQYF. CDR3 coding DNA: TGTGCCAGCAGTTACTCCCTCGGACAGGGCTTCTACGAGCAGTACTTC. V is TRBV6-6 and J is TRBJ2-7; TRBD1 aligns across 8 bases. Germline V lookup: CDR1 MNHNY, CDR2 SVGAGI (reference sequence). CDR3 length: 16 amino acids. Trimming at V came to 0 bases and at J to 3 bases, leaving 7 bases not matched to a gene.

The chain carries TRBV9 and TRBJ2-1, with D perhaps matching TRBD2 (7 bases). Germline CDR1 and CDR2: SGDLS and YYNGEE. V was trimmed by 3 bases and J by 7 bases, leaving 20 bases between them. The CDR3 covers 16 residues. CDR3 region: CASSAPGAGAWNEQFF. CDR3 nucleotides: TGTGCCAGCAGCGCGCCAGGGGCGGGAGCATGGAATGAGCAGTTCTTC.

As for this clone: One end of the junction fails to match germline, which may point to a read error. The rearrangement uses TRBV19 and TRBJ2-7; 11 nucleotides line up with TRBD2. The CDR3 sequence is 16 residues long. In germline, CDR1 is LNHDA, CDR2 SQIVND (reference sequence). In DNA form, the CDR3 reads TGTGCCAGTAGCATAGCCGGGACTAGCGGCCCCTACGAGCAGTACTTC. It yields the protein CASSIAGTSGPYEQYF.

The J gene is TRBJ2-7, the V gene TRBV5-5, with D perhaps matching TRBD2 (5 bases). V lost 2 bases and J 0 bases, leaving 12 bases between the germline ends. Germline V gene data show CDR1 as SGHKS and CDR2 as YYEKEE (reference sequence). The CDR3 has 15 amino acids. The CDR3 region is CASSFEGMTSYEQYF. The CDR3 nucleotides are TGTGCCAGCAGCTTTGAGGGAATGACCTCCTACGAGCAGTACTTC.

The chain recombines TRBV6-1 with TRBJ2-6; perhaps TRBD1 as D (7 bases). The V and J ends lost 4 bases and 0 bases respectively, with 13 bases between them. Germline CDR1 is MNHNS and CDR2 is SASEGT. There are 17 residues in the CDR3. CDR3 nucleotides: TGTGCCAGCAGTGTCAGCCAGGGGGGCTCTGGGGCCAACGTCCTGACTTTC. This codes for CASSVSQGGSGANVLTF.

The chain recombines TRBV5-6 with TRBJ1-5; 7 positions match TRBD1. V gave up 2 bases and J gave up 7 bases; unmatched junction bases: 6. CDR3 length: 14 residues. The germline V gene has CDR1 SGHDT and CDR2 YYEEEE. CDR3 in amino acids: CASSFRQGHQPQHF. For the CDR3, the DNA is TGTGCCAGCAGCTTCCGACAGGGCCACCAGCCCCAGCATTTT.

The chain joins TRBV7-9 to TRBJ1-3; maybe TRBD1 (5 bases). The CDR3 consists of 16 residues. The germline gives CDR1 SEHNR, CDR2 FQNEAQ (reference sequence). V lost 5 bases and J lost 1, with 15 bases in between. The DNA of the CDR3 is TGTGCCAGCAGCAGGAGGGACCGAGGATCTGGAAACACCATATATTTT. As protein: CASSRRDRGSGNTIYF.

The rearrangement uses TRBV11-2 and TRBJ2-3, with 9 bases fitting TRBD2. The length of the CDR3 is 15 residues. V shed 6 bases, J shed 2 bases, and the junction held 6 bases outside the gene matches. Germline CDR1 SGHAT, CDR2 FQNNGV. CDR3 in DNA: TGTGCCAGCAGTCTACTAGCGGGTGTCACAGATACGCAGTATTTT. Its translation is CASSLLAGVTDTQYF.

The chain carries TRBV5-1 and TRBJ2-1; 7 bases line up with TRBD2. This CDR3 has 16 amino acids. Germline V gene sequence: CDR1 SGHRS, CDR2 YFSETQ. Unmatched junction bases numbered 6, after V lost 1 base and J lost 2 bases. CDR3 residues: CASSLLIAGPYNEQFF. As DNA, the CDR3 is TGCGCCAGCAGCTTGCTAATAGCGGGTCCCTACAATGAGCAGTTCTTC. The whole variable domain, filled in from reference TRBV5-1 and TRBJ2-1, reads KAGVTQTPRYLIKTRGQQVTLSCSPISGHRSVSWYQQTPGQGLQFLFEYFSETQRNKGNFPGRFSGRQFSNSRSEMNVSTLELGDSALYLCASSLLIAGPYNEQFFGPGTRLTVL.

The chain uses TRBV29-1 and TRBJ1-1; TRBD1 aligns across 9 bases. The CDR3 contains 16 residues. Germline V gene data show CDR1 as SQVTM and CDR2 as ANQGSEA. V gave up 4 bases and J gave up 0 bases; unmatched junction bases: 9. CDR3 DNA sequence: TGCAGCGTTGGCCCGGGACAGGGCTACATGAACACTGAAGCTTTCTTT. Translating gives CSVGPGQGYMNTEAFF.

The CDR3 nucleotides are TGTGCCAGCAGCCAAGTCAGGAATTACGAGCAGTACTTC. Translating gives CASSQVRNYEQYF. The V gene is TRBV4-2, the J gene TRBJ2-7; D remains unclear. This CDR3 is 13 amino acids long. Germline lookup yields CDR1 LGHNA and CDR2 YNFKEQ. V was pared by 1 base and J by 4 bases, with 8 bases between.

The chain recombines TRBV28 with TRBJ1-5; D unresolved. This CDR3 has 16 residues. V was trimmed by 3 bases and J by 0 bases, leaving 12 bases between them. Looked up from germline, CDR1 is MDHEN and CDR2 is SYDVKM. The CDR3 DNA is TGTGCCAGCAGTTTGGAACAGTTCTATAGCAATCAGCCCCAGCATTTT. Translation gives CASSLEQFYSNQPQHF.

V is TRBV19 and J is TRBJ1-1, with a tentative D call TRBD1 (6 bases). The germline gives CDR1 LNHDA, CDR2 SQIVND (reference sequence). V was cut by 5 bases and J by 1 base, with 17 bases left in between. CDR3 length: 16 residues. The CDR3 spells CASSPPGRGANTEAFF. The CDR3 nucleotides are TGTGCCAGTAGTCCCCCGGGCAGGGGCGCGAACACTGAAGCTTTCTTT.

The chain carries TRBV4-3 and TRBJ1-5; no reliable D call. V was clipped by 4 bases and J by 5 bases, with 9 bases between them. CDR1 is LGHNA and CDR2 is YSLEER in the germline V gene. This CDR3 comprises 13 residues. Here the CDR3 DNA reads TGCGCCAGCAGCCTTGGGCTCTATCAGCCCCAGCATTTT. As protein: CASSLGLYQPQHF.